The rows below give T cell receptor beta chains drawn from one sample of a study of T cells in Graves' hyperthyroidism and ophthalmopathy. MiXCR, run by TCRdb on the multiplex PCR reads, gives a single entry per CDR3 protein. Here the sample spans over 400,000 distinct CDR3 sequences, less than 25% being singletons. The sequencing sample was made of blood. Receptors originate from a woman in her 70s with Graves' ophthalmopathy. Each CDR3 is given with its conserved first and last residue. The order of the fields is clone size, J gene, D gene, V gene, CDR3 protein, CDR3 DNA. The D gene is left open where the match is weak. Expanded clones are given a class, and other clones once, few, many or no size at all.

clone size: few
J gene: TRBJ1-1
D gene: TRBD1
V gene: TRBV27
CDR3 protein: CASSTGQENTEAFF
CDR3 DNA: TGTGCCAGCAGTACGGGACAGGAGAACACTGAAGCTTTCTTT

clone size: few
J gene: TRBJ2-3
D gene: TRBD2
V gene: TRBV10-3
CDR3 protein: CAIRQGLAGTDTQYF
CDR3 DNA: TGTGCCATCAGACAGGGACTAGCGGGTACAGATACGCAGTATTTT

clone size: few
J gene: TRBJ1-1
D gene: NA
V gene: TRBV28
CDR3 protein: CASISITNTEAFF
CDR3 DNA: TGTGCCAGCATTTCCATCACGAACACTGAAGCTTTCTTT

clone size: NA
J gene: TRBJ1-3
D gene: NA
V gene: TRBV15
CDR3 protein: CATTAGAGSGNTIYF
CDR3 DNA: TGTGCCACCACTGCGGGGGCCGGCTCTGGAAACACCATATATTTT

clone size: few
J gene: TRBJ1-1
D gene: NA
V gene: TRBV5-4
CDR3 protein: CASSLERMNTEAFF
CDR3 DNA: TGTGCCAGCAGCTTGGAACGGATGAACACTGAAGCTTTCTTT

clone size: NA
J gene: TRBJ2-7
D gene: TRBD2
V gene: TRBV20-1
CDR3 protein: CSARHGGRGEQYF
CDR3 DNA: TGCAGTGCTAGACACGGCGGGAGGGGAGAGCAGTACTTC

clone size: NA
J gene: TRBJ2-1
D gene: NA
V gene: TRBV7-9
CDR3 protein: CASSLPLRNEQFF
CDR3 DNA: TGTGCCAGCAGCTTACCTCTTCGGAATGAGCAGTTCTTC

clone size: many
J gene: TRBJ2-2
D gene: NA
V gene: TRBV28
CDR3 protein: CASLPGAYTGELFF
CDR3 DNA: TGTGCCAGCCTCCCGGGAGCCTACACCGGGGAGCTGTTTTTT

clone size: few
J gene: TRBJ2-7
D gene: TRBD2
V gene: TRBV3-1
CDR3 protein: CASSRGRGQSAEQYF
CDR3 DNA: TGTGCCAGCAGCCGAGGGAGGGGCCAGTCAGCCGAGCAGTACTTC

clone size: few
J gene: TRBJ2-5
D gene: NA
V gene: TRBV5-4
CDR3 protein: CASRPRGIETQYF
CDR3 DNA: TGTGCCAGCAGACCCAGGGGTATTGAGACCCAGTACTTC

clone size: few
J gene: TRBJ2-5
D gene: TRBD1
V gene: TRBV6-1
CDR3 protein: CASTPTGIQETQYF
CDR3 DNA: TGTGCCAGCACCCCGACAGGGATACAAGAGACCCAGTACTTC

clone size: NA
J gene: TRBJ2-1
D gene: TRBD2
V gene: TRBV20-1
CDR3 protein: CSASPGLARDNEQFF
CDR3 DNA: TGCAGTGCTAGCCCGGGACTAGCAAGGGACAATGAGCAGTTCTTC

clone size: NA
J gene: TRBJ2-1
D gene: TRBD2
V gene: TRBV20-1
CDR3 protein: CSAYHPGLASSSYNEQFF
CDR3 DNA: TGCAGTGCTTATCATCCGGGACTAGCGAGTAGCTCCTACAATGAGCAGTTCTTC

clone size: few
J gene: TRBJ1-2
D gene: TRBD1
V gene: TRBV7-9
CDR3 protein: CASSRGQVYGYTF
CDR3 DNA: TGTGCCAGCAGCCGCGGACAGGTCTATGGCTACACCTTC

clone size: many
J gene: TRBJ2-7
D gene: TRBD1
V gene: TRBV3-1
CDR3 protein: CASSGRDRGYEQYF
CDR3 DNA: TGTGCCAGCAGCGGCCGGGACAGGGGCTACGAGCAGTACTTC

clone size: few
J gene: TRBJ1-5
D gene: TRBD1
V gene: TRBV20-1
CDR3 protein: CSARAPQGVFNQPQHF
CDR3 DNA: TGCAGTGCTAGAGCTCCCCAGGGGGTGTTCAATCAGCCCCAGCATTTT

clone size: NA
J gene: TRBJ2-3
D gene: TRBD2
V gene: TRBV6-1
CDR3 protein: CASSIGTSGNTQYF
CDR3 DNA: TGTGCCAGCAGCATCGGGACTAGCGGAAATACGCAGTATTTT

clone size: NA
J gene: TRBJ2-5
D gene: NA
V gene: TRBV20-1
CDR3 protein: CSARGAAEFETQYF
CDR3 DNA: TGCAGTGCTAGAGGGGCCGCGGAGTTTGAGACCCAGTACTTC

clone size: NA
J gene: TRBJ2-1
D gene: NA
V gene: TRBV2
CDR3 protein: CASSGQAGGPNEQFF
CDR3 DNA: TGTGCCAGCAGTGGCCAAGCGGGTGGGCCCAATGAGCAGTTCTTC

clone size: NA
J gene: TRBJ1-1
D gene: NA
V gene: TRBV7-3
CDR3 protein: CASSALGESTEAFF
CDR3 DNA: TGTGCCAGCAGCGCCCTGGGGGAGAGTACTGAAGCTTTCTTT

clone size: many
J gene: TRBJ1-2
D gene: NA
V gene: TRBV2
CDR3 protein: CASSRGEGGNYGYTF
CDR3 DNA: TGTGCCAGCAGCCGAGGTGAAGGGGGGAACTATGGCTACACCTTC

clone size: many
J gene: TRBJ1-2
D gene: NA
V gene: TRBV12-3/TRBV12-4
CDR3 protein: CASTEREGVRDYGYTF
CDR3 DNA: TGTGCCAGCACCGAACGTGAAGGGGTGAGGGACTATGGCTACACCTTC

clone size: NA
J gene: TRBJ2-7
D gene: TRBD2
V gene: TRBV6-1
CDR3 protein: CASNSGNEQYF
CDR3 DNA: TGTGCCAGCAATAGCGGGAACGAGCAGTACTTC

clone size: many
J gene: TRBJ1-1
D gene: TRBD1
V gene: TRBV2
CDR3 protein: CASTQGALTEAFF
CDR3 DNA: TGTGCCAGCACACAGGGGGCGCTTACTGAAGCTTTCTTT

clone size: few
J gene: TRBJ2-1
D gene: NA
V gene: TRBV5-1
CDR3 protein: CASSLREWGNEQFF
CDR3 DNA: TGCGCCAGCAGCTTGCGGGAGTGGGGCAATGAGCAGTTCTTC

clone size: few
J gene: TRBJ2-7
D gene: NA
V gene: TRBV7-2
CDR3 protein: CASSLVQALGYEQYF
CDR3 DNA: TGTGCCAGCAGCTTAGTACAGGCCCTGGGATACGAGCAGTACTTC

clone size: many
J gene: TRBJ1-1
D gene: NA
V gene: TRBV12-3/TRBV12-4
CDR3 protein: CASSPGRQAIEAFF
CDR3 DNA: TGTGCCAGCAGCCCCGGCAGGCAGGCCATTGAAGCTTTCTTT

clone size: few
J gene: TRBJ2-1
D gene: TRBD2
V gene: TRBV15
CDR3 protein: CATSSPLAGGSNSYNEQFF
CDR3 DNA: TGTGCCACCAGCAGTCCGCTAGCGGGAGGATCCAACTCCTACAATGAGCAGTTCTTC

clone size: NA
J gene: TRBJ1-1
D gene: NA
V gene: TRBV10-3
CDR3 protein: CAISGTLGDDTFF
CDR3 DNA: TGTGCCATCAGTGGGACCCTTGGGGACGACACTTTCTTT

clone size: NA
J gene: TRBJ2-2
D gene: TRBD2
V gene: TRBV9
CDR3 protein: CASTALAGGPGELFF
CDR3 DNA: TGTGCCAGCACCGCCCTAGCGGGAGGGCCCGGGGAGCTGTTTTTT

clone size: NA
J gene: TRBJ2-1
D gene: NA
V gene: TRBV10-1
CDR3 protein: CASSRQPYNEQFF
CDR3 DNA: TGCGCCAGCAGTCGACAGCCATACAATGAGCAGTTCTTC

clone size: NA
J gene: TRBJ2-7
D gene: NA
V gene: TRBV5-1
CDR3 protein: CASSLGRDLHEQYF
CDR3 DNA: TGCGCCAGCAGCTTGGGCAGGGACCTCCACGAGCAGTACTTC

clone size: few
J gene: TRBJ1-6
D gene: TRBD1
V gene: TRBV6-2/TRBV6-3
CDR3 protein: CASSLSGTGLSPLHF
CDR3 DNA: TGTGCCAGCAGCTTATCCGGGACAGGGCTGTCACCCCTCCACTTT

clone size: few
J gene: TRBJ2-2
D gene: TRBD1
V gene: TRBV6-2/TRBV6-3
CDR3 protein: CASSRPGGLNTGELFF
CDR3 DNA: TGTGCCAGCAGTAGACCAGGGGGCTTAAACACCGGGGAGCTGTTTTTT

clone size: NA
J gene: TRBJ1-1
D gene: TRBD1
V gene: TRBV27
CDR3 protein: CASSYGQGATEAFF
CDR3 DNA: TGTGCCAGCAGTTACGGACAGGGGGCCACTGAAGCTTTCTTT

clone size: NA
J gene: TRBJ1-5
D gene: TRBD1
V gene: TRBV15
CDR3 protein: CATARGEQPQHF
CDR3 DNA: TGTGCCACCGCCAGGGGGGAACAGCCCCAGCATTTT

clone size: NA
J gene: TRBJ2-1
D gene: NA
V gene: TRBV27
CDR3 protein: CASSFLSSYEQFF
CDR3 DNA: TGTGCCAGCAGTTTCCTGAGCTCCTACGAGCAGTTCTTC

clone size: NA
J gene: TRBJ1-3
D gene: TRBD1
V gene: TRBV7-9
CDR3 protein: CASSFDTGGFGNTIYF
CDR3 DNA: TGTGCCAGCAGCTTCGACACAGGGGGCTTTGGAAACACCATATATTTT

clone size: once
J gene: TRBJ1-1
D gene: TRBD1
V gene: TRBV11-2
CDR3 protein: CASSFRRTGGNTEAFF
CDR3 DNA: TGTGCCAGCAGCTTCCGTCGGACAGGGGGCAACACTGAAGCTTTCTTT

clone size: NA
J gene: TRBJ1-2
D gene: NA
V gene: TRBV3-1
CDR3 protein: CASSQEAPGARGYTF
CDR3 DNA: TGTGCCAGCAGCCAAGAGGCTCCGGGGGCTCGTGGCTACACCTTC

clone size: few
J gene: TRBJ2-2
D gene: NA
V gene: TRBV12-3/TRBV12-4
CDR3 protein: CASSSYNTGELFF
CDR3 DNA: TGTGCCAGCAGTAGTTATAACACCGGGGAGCTGTTTTTT